These 27 T cell receptor beta chains share one sample of origin, sequenced in a study of shared T cell receptors in the human thymus. The repertoire was sequenced with immunoSEQ multiplex PCR; TCRdb's copy has only in-frame clones and lacks some. This table holds approximately 68,000 clones, roughly 95% found once. Sequenced sample: thymocytes. The source is a human donor.

The V and J genes are TRBV5-6 and TRBJ1-5; 8 nucleotides align to TRBD1. This CDR3 region has 19 residues. The trim removed 4 bases at V and 3 bases at J, leaving 18 bases unmatched. Looked up from germline, CDR1 is SGHDT and CDR2 is YYEEEE. CDR3 sequence reads: CASSMWRSGQGWNNQPQHF. In nucleotides, the CDR3 is TGTGCCAGCAGCATGTGGAGGAGCGGACAGGGTTGGAACAATCAGCCCCAGCATTTT.

The chain is built from TRBV5-4 and TRBJ2-5; D is ambiguous. This CDR3 comprises 15 residues. Between the trimmed V and J ends, which lost 0 bases and 2 bases, there was a span of 11 bases. In germline, CDR1 is SGHNT, CDR2 YYREEE (reference sequence). CDR3 coding DNA: TGTGCCAGCAGCTTGGGAAGGGCAGGACAAGAGACCCAGTACTTC. Protein product: CASSLGRAGQETQYF.

The V and J genes are TRBV6-5 and TRBJ2-7; no clear D. The CDR3 is 13 amino acids. Germline V gene data show CDR1 as MNHEY and CDR2 as SVGAGI. V dropped 0 bases and J dropped 5 bases, with 8 bases sitting between them. The CDR3 bases are TGTGCCAGCAGTTACTCCCCTCAGGACGAGCAGTACTTC. Its translation: CASSYSPQDEQYF.

This sequence joins TRBV7-4 and TRBJ2-7, with 7 positions matching TRBD1. Germline V gene data show CDR1 as SGHVT and CDR2 as SQSDAQ. The V and J ends lost 5 bases and 0 bases, in that order; junction bases with no gene match: 4. This CDR3 comprises 14 residues. DNA for the CDR3: TGTGCCAGCAGCCCGACAGGGAGCTCCTACGAGCAGTACTTC. It translates to CASSPTGSSYEQYF.

The chain recombines TRBV29-1 with TRBJ2-3, with 14 positions matching TRBD2. Germline CDR1 is SQVTM and CDR2 is ANQGSEA. Trimming took 8 bases from V and 4 from J; bases not matched to a gene: 26. This CDR3 is built from 21 residues. For the CDR3, the DNA is TGCAGCTCCTACGGTAGGGGGGGCGTTCGGACTAGCGGGGGGATGGCAGATACGCAGTATTTT. This translates into CSSYGRGGVRTSGGMADTQYF.

This clone was observed a handful of times. The rearrangement links TRBV7-9 to TRBJ1-3; D is unclear. This CDR3 spans 12 amino acids. The germline CDR1 and CDR2 sequences are SEHNR and FQNEAQ (reference sequence). The V end lost 11 bases, the J end lost 4 bases, and 12 bases lay between the germline ends. The CDR3 spells CAGRRGGNTIYF. CDR3 DNA: TGTGCCGGCCGGCGGGGAGGAAACACCATATATTTT.

This rearrangement joins TRBV12-5 to TRBJ2-1; 8 bases match TRBD2. Germline V lookup: CDR1 LGHNT, CDR2 FRNRAP. V shed 3 bases, J shed 3 bases, and the junction held 4 bases outside the gene matches. This CDR3 comprises 15 residues. The CDR3 protein is CASGFGGELYNEQFF. In DNA form, the CDR3 reads TGTGCTAGTGGTTTCGGGGGGGAGCTCTACAATGAGCAGTTCTTC.

The count of this clone is one. The genes are TRBV13 and TRBJ1-2; weak D call: TRBD1 (5 bases). Deletions cut 7 bases from V and 5 bases from J, with 23 bases between. Germline CDR1 reads PRHDT; CDR2 reads FYEKMQ (reference sequence). CDR3 length: 16 amino acids. CDR3 nucleotides: TGTGCCAGCAAAGAGTCGTGGGGCGGCGATCCTTATGGCTACACCTTC. It yields the protein CASKESWGGDPYGYTF. Full variable domain (missing parts from reference TRBV13 and TRBJ1-2): AAGVIQSPRHLIKEKRETATLKCYPIPRHDTVYWYQQGPGQDPQFLISFYEKMQSDKGSIPDRFSAQQFSDYHSELNMSSLELGDSALYFCASKESWGGDPYGYTFGSGTRLTVV.

V is TRBV20-1 and J is TRBJ1-1, with a tentative D call TRBD1 (6 bases). Germline loops: CDR1 DFQATT, CDR2 SNEGSKA (reference sequence). The ends were cut back, 4 bases at V and 4 bases at J, with 7 bases in the middle. The CDR3 runs to 11 residues. For the CDR3, the DNA is TGCAGTGCTAAGGGGGTCACTGAAGCTTTCTTT. Translation gives CSAKGVTEAFF.

This chain links TRBV21-1 with TRBJ1-2; TRBD1 is taken as the D call from the table, unchecked against the DNA. TRBV21-1 is assigned pseudogene status. This CDR3 is built from 16 residues. The CDR3 loop is CASSKEIGHKDYGYTF. The CDR3 nucleotides read TGTGCCAGCAGCAAAGAGATCGGACATAAAGACTATGGCTACACCTTC.

The chain combines TRBV7-8 with TRBJ1-1, with D uncertain. Germline V gives CDR1 SGHVS, CDR2 FQNEAQ. This CDR3 contains 15 residues. The V end lost 2 bases, the J end lost 0 bases, and 10 bases lay between the germline ends. CDR3 nucleotides: TGTGCCAGCAGCTTATTGTCACACTTGAACACTGAAGCTTTCTTT. Translated, it gives CASSLLSHLNTEAFF.

The chain links TRBV4-2 to TRBJ2-7, with D unresolved. With 3 bases removed from V and 4 bases from J, the gap between germline ends came to 13 bases. This CDR3 has 14 residues. The germline gives CDR1 LGHNA, CDR2 YNFKEQ. The CDR3 region is CASSQASSKYEQYF. CDR3 bases: TGTGCCAGCAGCCAGGCTAGTTCTAAATACGAGCAGTACTTC.

V gene TRBV7-2 combines with J gene TRBJ1-1; TRBD1 agrees at 7 bases. The CDR3 is made up of 12 amino acids. The J segment lost 6 bases and the V segment lost 4 bases, leaving 2 bases of the junction unmatched. CDR1 is SGHTA and CDR2 is FQGNSA in the germline V gene. CDR3 sequence reads: CASSSDRAEAFF. The CDR3 nucleotides are TGTGCCAGCAGCTCAGACAGGGCTGAAGCTTTCTTT.

A note on this clone: One end of the junction varies from germline; a read error may be responsible. The J gene is TRBJ1-3, the V gene TRBV18; 7 nucleotides align to TRBD1. The germline V gene encodes CDR1 KGHSH and CDR2 LQKENI. CDR3 length: 17 amino acids. This CDR3 is CASSPPTGASSGNTIYF. CDR3 bases: TGTGCCAGCTCCCCACCTACAGGGGCGAGCTCTGGAAACACCATATATTTT.

The V gene is TRBV10-3, the J gene TRBJ1-2; D is unclear. Trimming removed 5 bases at V and 4 bases at J, with 29 bases between. CDR3 length equals 19 residues. Per germline, CDR1 ENHRY and CDR2 SYGVKD. This chain's CDR3 is CAISHEPSGILSLVYGYTF. DNA of the CDR3: TGTGCCATCAGTCATGAACCCTCGGGGATCCTATCACTAGTCTATGGCTACACCTTC.

The chain uses TRBV7-6 and TRBJ1-2; possible D gene TRBD1, 5 bases. V was pared by 10 bases and J by 8 bases, with 23 bases between. The CDR3 consists of 14 residues. From germline, CDR1 is SGHVS and CDR2 FNYEAQ. The CDR3 nucleotides read TGTGCCATTGGAGATATGACGGGGTGGGACGGCTACACCTTC. Amino acid sequence: CAIGDMTGWDGYTF. Full variable domain (outside the CDR3, taken from reference TRBV7-6 and TRBJ1-2): GAGVSQSPRYKVTKRGQDVALRCDPISGHVSLYWYRQALGQGPEFLTYFNYEAQQDKSGLPNDRFSAERPEGSISTLTIQRTEQRDSAMYRCAIGDMTGWDGYTFGSGTRLTVV.

The V gene is TRBV19, the J gene TRBJ1-1, with D uncertain. V was trimmed by 7 bases and J by 1 base, leaving 7 bases between them. The CDR3 has 12 residues. CDR1 is LNHDA, CDR2 SQIVND, per germline (reference sequence). For the CDR3, the DNA is TGTGCCAGTAAAGAAGGGAACACTGAAGCTTTCTTT. Residues: CASKEGNTEAFF.

CDR3 in DNA: TGCGCCAGCAGCCAAGAAAGGGGACGAAGGGCTCCACTCTATGGCTACACCTTC. Its protein product is CASSQERGRRAPLYGYTF. The chain uses TRBV4-3 and TRBJ1-2; weak D call: TRBD1 (5 bases). V was clipped by 0 bases and J by 4 bases, with 21 bases between them. This CDR3 region has 18 residues. The V gene's germline CDR1 is LGHNA and CDR2 YSLEER.

The chain couples TRBV27 to TRBJ2-7; D not resolved. In germline, CDR1 is MNHEY, CDR2 SMNVEV (reference sequence). V lost 5 bases and J lost 2, with 16 bases in between. There are 15 residues in the CDR3. CDR3 nucleotides: TGTGCCAGCAGTCCAGGCCTGATCCCTGCCTACGAGCAGTACTTC. Residues: CASSPGLIPAYEQYF.

The chain uses TRBV7-9 and TRBJ2-1; TRBD2 matches at 14 bases. The J segment lost 9 bases and the V segment lost 4 bases, leaving 8 bases of the junction unmatched. CDR1 is SEHNR, CDR2 FQNEAQ, per germline (reference sequence). This CDR3 contains 16 residues. DNA of the CDR3: TGTGCCAGCAGCTCCGGGACTAGCGGGGGAGGCGGTGAGCAGTTCTTC. Translated: CASSSGTSGGGGEQFF.

V gene TRBV4-3 combines with J gene TRBJ2-7, with D perhaps matching TRBD2 (5 bases). Germline loops: CDR1 LGHNA, CDR2 YSLEER. This CDR3 is 17 amino acids long. Trimming pared 0 bases from V and 4 bases from J, leaving 19 bases between. The CDR3 coding sequence is TGCGCCAGCAGCCAAGATATCGAGGAGGACTTGACTTACGAGCAGTACTTC. Its protein product is CASSQDIEEDLTYEQYF.

The genes are TRBV5-4 and TRBJ2-3; D is uncertain. This CDR3 contains 14 residues. The V gene's germline CDR1 is SGHNT and CDR2 YYREEE (reference sequence). Trimming took off 3 bases at V and 6 bases at J, with 14 bases between the two ends. CDR3 nucleotide sequence: TGTGCCAGCAGCTCCCCCCTGGGTTTCGATACGCAGTATTTT. Translated: CASSSPLGFDTQYF.

The genes are TRBV19 and TRBJ2-1; the D is unclear. V lost 6 bases and J lost 15, with 9 bases in between. The CDR3 extends over 9 amino acids. Germline-derived CDR1 and CDR2 are LNHDA and SQIVND (reference sequence). CDR3 nucleotides: TGTGCCAGTAGCTCAAAGGGGTTCTTC. It specifies CASSSKGFF.

This chain connects TRBV27 to TRBJ1-1; TRBD1 matches at 7 bases. The trim removed 6 bases at V and 6 bases at J, leaving 7 bases unmatched. The CDR3 loop spans 13 amino acids. Germline assignment: CDR1 MNHEY and CDR2 SMNVEV (reference sequence). CDR3 residues: CASRPTGRAEAFF. As DNA, the CDR3 is TGTGCCAGCAGGCCGACAGGGAGAGCTGAAGCTTTCTTT.

The chain employs TRBV4-3 and TRBJ1-2; 7 nucleotides match TRBD1. Looked up from germline, CDR1 is LGHNA and CDR2 is YSLEER. CDR3 length: 14 amino acids. The J segment lost 6 bases and the V segment lost 5 bases, leaving 9 bases of the junction unmatched. For the CDR3, the DNA is TGCGCCAGCAGCTGGGGGGACAGCGCCGATGGCTACACCTTC. Translation gives CASSWGDSADGYTF.

The rearrangement uses TRBV11-3 and TRBJ2-5; D not certain. The ends were cut back, 4 bases at V and 5 bases at J, with 8 bases in the middle. CDR1 and CDR2 (germline): SGHNT, YENEEA. This CDR3 has 12 amino acids. CDR3 bases: TGTGCCAGCAGCTATATTGGTGAGACCCAGTACTTC. Amino acid sequence: CASSYIGETQYF. The entire variable domain, with the rest obtained from reference TRBV11-3 and TRBJ2-5, is as follows: EAGVVQSPRYKIIEKKQPVAFWCNPISGHNTLYWYLQNLGQGPELLIRYENEEAVDDSQLPKDRFSAERLKGVDSTLKIQPAELGDSAVYLCASSYIGETQYFGPGTRLLVL.

The CDR3 bases are TGCGCCAGCAGGGTGGGGGCGCGGGCTAACTATGGCTACACCTTC. Amino acids: CASRVGARANYGYTF. This chain joins TRBV5-1 and TRBJ1-2; TRBD1 is a possible D gene (6 bases). CDR3 length: 15 residues. The V gene lost 5 bases and the J gene lost 0 bases, with 14 bases spanning the gap. Germline CDR1 reads SGHRS; CDR2 reads YFSETQ.